The clone carrying this T cell receptor (beta chain) was seen once. This record belongs to a study of blood T cell repertoires in COVID-19. Overall study: Collection of acute and convalescent COVID-19 samples took place in the United States, Italy and Spain.

Enrollees, roughly 18 to 90 years old, lived in 24 US areas. Grouping used clinical history reported by participants in a survey and questionnaire. Original methodology: Reference gene primer amplification gave estimated nucleated cell counts. This table comes from immunoSEQ multiplex PCR, and its TCRdb copy is limited to in-frame clones, with some not included. V and J calls plus clone size are reproduced from that table; the DNA served to infer D and trimming. The sample includes a few hundred thousand clones, over 75% seen only once; the top ten take around 1%. The CDR3 runs to 16 residues. Deletions cut 5 bases from V and 0 bases from J, with 13 bases between. Germline lookup yields CDR1 SGHAT and CDR2 FQNNGV.

This receptor was identified in a woman younger than 45 who had recovered from COVID-19. The chain employs TRBV11-2 and TRBJ1-4, with D perhaps TRBD1 (5 bases). The sequenced sample consisted of PBMCs or T cells enriched from blood (not recorded which). CDR3 protein: CASSQRQTATNEKLFF. CDR3 coding DNA: TGTGCCAGCAGCCAGAGACAGACTGCAACTAATGAAAAACTGTTTTTT.